This T cell receptor (beta chain) was retrieved from a study of cytomegalovirus exposure and HLA in healthy donors. As regards this clone: Antigen unknown.

Study-wide points: HLA-A and HLA-B allele assignments for most subjects were reportedly predicted accurately using TCR beta sequences. Upon later analysis, TCR association rates were observed to vary by HLA locus, being highest for DRB1 and lowest for HLA-C.

Use of 60 Vbeta and 13 Jbeta primers characterized the PCR. Data came from immunoSEQ multiplex PCR; TCRdb stores just in-frame clones and leaves some out. The data contain 180,000 or so clones, about four fifths of them seen just once; the ten biggest clones take up about 1.9%. The source is a woman younger than 45 in good health and CMV-seronegative. Source material: PBMCs.

CDR3 in amino acids: CASSYPWQTQYF. The CDR3, as DNA: TGTGCCAGCAGTTACCCTTGGCAGACCCAGTACTTC. The chain recombines TRBV6-5 with TRBJ2-5; D ambiguous. This CDR3 region has 12 residues. V was trimmed by 2 bases and J by 6 bases, leaving 7 bases between them. The germline gives CDR1 MNHEY, CDR2 SVGAGI.